This TCR beta chain is from a study of radiotherapy plus CTLA-4 blockade in lung cancer. Study in general: Objective responses were recorded in around a sixth of patients, with disease control recorded in approximately 34%. Study-level findings and limits: Reports state that early shifts in blood T cell clones, with interferon-beta, best predicted response. Once radiotherapy plus ipilimumab had been given, TCR clones derived from tumor expanded in blood.

The CDR3 runs to 14 residues. Chemo-refractory metastatic non-small-cell lung cancer patients were treated with focal radiation plus CTLA-4 blockade with ipilimumab. A word on this clone: The antigen is undetermined.

TCRdb's table, derived via immunoSEQ multiplex PCR, lists solely in-frame clones and lacks some. This table has approximately 60,000 clones, roughly four fifths appearing once. Sample: peripheral blood, taken from a patient treated with radiotherapy plus ipilimumab. The source of this sequence is a human donor with non-small cell lung cancer whose response to radiotherapy plus ipilimumab could not be evaluated. The genes are TRBV21-1 and TRBJ1-1. TRBV21-1 is a known pseudogene. The CDR3, as DNA: TGTGCCAGCAGCAAAGCGCTCGGTTGCACTGAAGCTTTCTTT. Translating gives CASSKALGCTEAFF.